Below, 12 T cell receptor beta chains from the same sample are listed, as sequenced in a study of Ad26.COV2.S vaccination and SARS-CoV-2 variants. As for treatment: some 19 received Ad26.COV2.S at low or high dose, single or two shots; five or six received placebo; per-sample allocation not given. The study sampled participants on day 63 after the first vaccine or placebo injection. The protocol was immunoSEQ multiplex PCR, while the TCRdb copy is restricted to in-frame clones and leaves out a portion. This table has about 480,000 clones, 70% to 90% appearing once. The sample in question was peripheral blood, obtained in a trial of Ad26.COV2.S vaccine versus placebo. The receptors stem from a person aged 18-65 years who received the Ad26.COV2.S COVID-19 vaccine or a placebo.

The V gene is TRBV7-2, the J gene TRBJ2-2; perhaps TRBD1 as D (6 bases). In germline, CDR1 is SGHTA, CDR2 FQGNSA. V dropped 7 bases and J dropped 4 bases, with 19 bases sitting between them. This CDR3 comprises 16 residues. The CDR3 reads CASTPQWGLSTGELFF. CDR3 in DNA: TGTGCCAGCACCCCCCAATGGGGGCTGAGCACCGGGGAGCTGTTTTTT.

The genes are TRBV6-5 and TRBJ1-2; possible D gene TRBD1, 6 bases. Germline loops: CDR1 MNHEY, CDR2 SVGAGI. With 5 bases removed from V and 5 bases from J, the gap between germline ends came to 15 bases. This CDR3 contains 14 residues. The CDR3 nucleotides read TGTGCCAGCAGTCCCGCGGGGGCTTTATATGGCTACACCTTC. It yields the protein CASSPAGALYGYTF.

CDR3 residues: CASRHRWSNQPQHF. The CDR3, as DNA: TGTGCCAGCAGGCACAGGTGGAGCAATCAGCCCCAGCATTTT. The V call is TRBV5-8, the J call TRBJ1-5; a possible D gene is TRBD1 (5 bases). Trimming shortened V by 5 bases and J by 1 base, and 10 bases separated the two germline ends. The germline V gene encodes CDR1 SGHTS and CDR2 YDEGEE. The CDR3 extends over 14 amino acids.

V and J are TRBV6-5 and TRBJ1-6; 7 bases are shared with TRBD1. The CDR3 has 14 residues. Trimming at V came to 6 bases and at J to 5 bases, leaving 4 bases not matched to a gene. Germline CDR1 is MNHEY and CDR2 is SVGAGI. CDR3: CASRLGQNNSPLHF. The CDR3 bases are TGTGCCAGCAGGTTGGGACAGAATAATTCACCCCTCCACTTT.

V is TRBV5-6 and J is TRBJ1-2, with D perhaps TRBD1 (6 bases). The germline CDR1 and CDR2 sequences are SGHDT and YYEEEE. This CDR3 is 14 amino acids long. V was shortened by 4 bases and J by 3 bases, with 13 bases between the two germline ends. As DNA, the CDR3 is TGTGCCAGCAGCCTTAGTAGGACAGACTATGGCTACACCTTC. Amino acid sequence: CASSLSRTDYGYTF.

V usage is TRBV19 and J usage is TRBJ1-2, with D hard to call. Germline CDR1 LNHDA, CDR2 SQIVND (reference sequence). The CDR3 consists of 12 residues. Between the trimmed V and J ends, which lost 5 bases and 8 bases, there was a span of 12 bases. CDR3 coding DNA: TGTGCCAGTAGTGGCCAGAGAGGGGGCTACACCTTC. Protein product: CASSGQRGGYTF.

J is TRBJ2-1 and V is TRBV7-3, with 8 bases matching TRBD2. J was trimmed by 9 bases and V by 3 bases; bases with no gene match: 10. CDR1 is SGHTA, CDR2 FQGTGA, per germline. The CDR3 covers 15 residues. Here the CDR3 reads CASSFQPGLVSEQFF. Here the CDR3 DNA reads TGTGCCAGCAGCTTCCAGCCGGGACTAGTTTCTGAGCAGTTCTTC.

The rearrangement joins TRBV5-4 to TRBJ1-1; D unclear. Trimming removed 3 bases from V and 8 bases from J, with 14 bases in between. Germline V gene data show CDR1 as SGHNT and CDR2 as YYREEE (reference sequence). This CDR3 is built from 13 residues. CDR3 loop: CASSSRTGREAFF. Written as DNA, the CDR3 is TGTGCCAGCAGCTCTCGGACCGGGAGAGAAGCTTTCTTT.

V usage is TRBV5-1 and J usage is TRBJ2-5; a possible D gene is TRBD2 (5 bases). Germline values: CDR1 SGHRS, CDR2 YFSETQ. V shed 0 bases and J shed 5 bases, with 17 bases lying between them. The CDR3 contains 16 residues. CDR3 sequence: CASSLAPSGGRETQYF. The DNA for the CDR3 is TGCGCCAGCAGCTTGGCCCCAAGCGGCGGCCGGGAGACCCAGTACTTC. Full variable domain (missing parts from reference TRBV5-1 and TRBJ2-5): KAGVTQTPRYLIKTRGQQVTLSCSPISGHRSVSWYQQTPGQGLQFLFEYFSETQRNKGNFPGRFSGRQFSNSRSEMNVSTLELGDSALYLCASSLAPSGGRETQYFGPGTRLLVL.

The gene calls are TRBV7-8 and TRBJ2-7; D not certain. The CDR3 contains 14 residues. CDR1 and CDR2 (germline): SGHVS, FQNEAQ. The ends were cut back, 5 bases at V and 2 bases at J, with 13 bases in the middle. CDR3 DNA sequence: TGTGCCAGCAGCCGTACGTGGAGAGCCTACGAGCAGTACTTC. Its protein is CASSRTWRAYEQYF.

J is TRBJ2-7 and V is TRBV10-3; TRBD2 aligns across 12 bases. The V gene's germline CDR1 is ENHRY and CDR2 SYGVKD. V dropped 5 bases and J dropped 0; count of bases not matched to a gene: 2. The CDR3 has 15 residues. The CDR3 spells CAISKTSGSSYEQYF. The CDR3 bases are TGTGCCATCAGTAAGACTAGCGGGAGCTCCTACGAGCAGTACTTC.

This rearrangement joins TRBV5-1 to TRBJ1-1; unclear D gene. Germline V gene data show CDR1 as SGHRS and CDR2 as YFSETQ. The V end lost 3 bases, the J end lost 1 base, and 10 bases lay between the germline ends. This CDR3 comprises 14 residues. CDR3 in amino acids: CASSSIGANTEAFF. CDR3 DNA sequence: TGCGCCAGCAGCTCGATCGGCGCGAACACTGAAGCTTTCTTT.